The sequence of this T cell receptor beta chain was determined in a study of response to subunit inactivated influenza vaccine. MiXCR, applied by TCRdb to the RT-PCR reads, yields one record per CDR3 protein. The repertoire holds roughly 550,000 distinct CDR3 sequences, with under 30% as singletons. These data are also associated with another study on T cells expressing NK-cell markers. As that report states: The TCR beta cDNA came from 5'RACE template switching with UMIs.

This TCR came from a man between 45 and 60 years old who received an inactivated influenza vaccine. The source material was CD4+ T cells sorted from PBMCs, sampled 12 days after vaccination.

Here the CDR3 reads CAITIGGDEQFF. Here the CDR3 DNA reads TGTGCCATCACGATAGGGGGGGATGAGCAGTTCTTC. V and J are TRBV28 and TRBJ2-1; D may be TRBD2 (7 bases). Trimming stripped 10 bases from V and 8 bases from J, with 15 bases between. Germline V gene sequence: CDR1 MDHEN, CDR2 SYDVKM. This CDR3 spans 12 amino acids.